These 2 T cell receptor beta chains came from one sample sequenced in a study of blood T cell repertoires in COVID-19. TCRdb's table, derived via immunoSEQ multiplex PCR, lists solely in-frame clones and lacks some. This sample has some 150,000 clones; about nine tenths occur once, and the top ten carry 35% to 40%. Source material: peripheral blood. The receptor source for this set is a man aged 50-60 years who had recovered from COVID-19.

The chain uses TRBV14 and TRBJ2-7; D gene ambiguous. Looked up from germline, CDR1 is SGHDN and CDR2 is FVKESK. Trimming left V 4 bases short and J 2 bases short, with 6 bases between. CDR3 length: 12 residues. CDR3 in amino acids: CASSPQTYEQYF. As DNA, the CDR3 is TGTGCCAGCAGCCCCCAAACCTACGAGCAGTACTTC.

The rearrangement uses TRBV9 and TRBJ2-5, with D maybe TRBD1 (8 bases). Trimming cost V 3 bases and J 2 bases, with 20 bases left between them. The CDR3 has 17 residues. The germline V gene encodes CDR1 SGDLS and CDR2 YYNGEE. The CDR3 DNA is TGTGCCAGCAGCGCCCGGGGAGGGACAGGAGGACAAGAGACCCAGTACTTC. Protein: CASSARGGTGGQETQYF.